The subject of this entry is one T cell receptor beta chain. Its target antigen remains unknown. Base qualities are not at hand, and no much larger clone is one base apart. TCRbeta CDR3 regions were immunosequenced from genomic DNA with the immunoSEQ Assay. Prior to high-throughput sequencing, genomic DNA was amplified by bias-controlled multiplex PCR. The study's processing was this. To quantify the absolute abundance of each unique TCRbeta CDR3 region, the sequences were collapsed and filtered. Clonality was defined as 1 minus Pielou's evenness and was calculated using productive rearrangements only. Clones with significantly greater frequencies in on-treatment versus baseline samples were identified using a previously published method. TCRdb holds this immuneACCESS table with in-frame rearrangements only. Some clones are missing; in checked studies, unresolved V genes explain under half, and the rest has no known cause. The D gene and trimming were derived from the DNA, and the V and J assignments and clone size from that table. This sample comprises about 14,000 clones, roughly four fifths of them detected only once. The ten most abundant clones make up around a quarter of the sample.

The treatment or condition label here, explained by the study, means: randomized to nivolumab then ipilimumab (arm A) or the reverse (arm B). No trial patient had received prior DNA-damaging chemotherapy. Live CD3+CD8+ cells negative for CD19 and CD56 were sorted from thawed PBMCs on a FACS Aria II flow cytometer. Samples came from patients with melanoma in CheckMate 064, a randomized, open-label phase II trial of sequential checkpoint blockade. Leukapheresis was used to collect peripheral blood mononuclear cells, which were then purified with Ficoll-Paque and frozen in human serum with roughly 10% DMSO. Immediately after sorting, the purity of the sorted blood CD3+CD8+ cells was confirmed to be >95%, and DNA was then extracted. The sample belongs to a study of sequential checkpoint blockade in melanoma (dated by TCRdb to about 2019). Study-wide context: In a 1:1 randomization, patients received either first-line nivolumab then ipilimumab (arm A) or ipilimumab then nivolumab (arm B). Both trial sequences were followed by maintenance nivolumab. Points the paper makes about the study in general: The response-prediction model combining TCR metrics and mutation burden needs validation in larger, independent patient cohorts.

The CDR3 holds 11 amino acids from the cysteine to the phenylalanine. Only the CDR3 DNA stays, 33 bases, in frame from base 1. According to the germline V gene, CDR1 reads SGHDT and CDR2 reads YYEEEE. V and J lose 5 bases and 4 bases, and a span of 6 bases separates them. The source material was CD8+ T cells sorted from blood (inferred from file names), sampled from a patient given nivolumab and ipilimumab in sequence. The V gene is TRBV5-6 and the J gene is TRBJ1-1; the D segment could be TRBD1, given 5 matching bases. This receptor was identified in a human donor with melanoma. The CDR3: CASRGGTEAFF. The sequenced DNA is TGTGCCAGCAGGGGGGGCACTGAAGCTTTCTTT.